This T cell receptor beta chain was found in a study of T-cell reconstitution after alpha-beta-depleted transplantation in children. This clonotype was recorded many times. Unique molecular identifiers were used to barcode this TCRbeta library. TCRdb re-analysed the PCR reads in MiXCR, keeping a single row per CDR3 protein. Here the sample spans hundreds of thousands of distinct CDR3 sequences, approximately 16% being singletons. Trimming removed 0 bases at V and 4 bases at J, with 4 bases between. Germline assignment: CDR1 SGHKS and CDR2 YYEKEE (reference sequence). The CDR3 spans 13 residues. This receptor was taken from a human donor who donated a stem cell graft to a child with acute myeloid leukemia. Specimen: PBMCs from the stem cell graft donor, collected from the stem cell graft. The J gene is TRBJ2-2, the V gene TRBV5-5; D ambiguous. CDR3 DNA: TGTGCCAGCAGCTTGGCGGTCACCGGGGAGCTGTTTTTT. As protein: CASSLAVTGELFF.